These 16 T cell receptor beta chains originate from one sample sequenced in a study of T cells in localized non-small cell lung cancer. This table comes from immunoSEQ multiplex PCR, and its TCRdb copy is limited to in-frame clones, with some not included. The sample comprises a few thousand clones, roughly 30% of which are singletons, and about 8.5% rests with the top ten. The specimen comprised lung tumor tissue, sampled before any cancer treatment. These receptors were collected from a female donor at least 60 years old with stage I lung adenocarcinoma.

This clone has more than one count but fewer than ten. The rearrangement uses TRBV11-3 and TRBJ1-5; TRBD1 matches 12 bases. This CDR3 contains 14 residues. Germline V gene data show CDR1 as SGHNT and CDR2 as YENEEA. V lost 3 bases and J lost 6; bases outside the gene matches: 0. The CDR3 bases are TGTGCCAGCAGCTTGGGACAGGGGGCTCAGCCCCAGCATTTT. The encoded protein is CASSLGQGAQPQHF.

This clone was counted a few times. The V and J genes are TRBV9 and TRBJ2-7; no clear D. The CDR3 sequence is 14 residues long. V lost 0 bases to trimming and J lost 0 bases, with 7 bases between them. CDR1 and CDR2 (germline): SGDLS, YYNGEE. The CDR3 protein is CASSVAQSSYEQYF. As DNA, the CDR3 is TGTGCCAGCAGCGTAGCGCAGAGCTCCTACGAGCAGTACTTC.

This chain connects TRBV19 to TRBJ2-7; 8 nucleotides match TRBD2. Germline lookup yields CDR1 LNHDA and CDR2 SQIVND (reference sequence). The CDR3 loop spans 15 amino acids. V gave up 5 bases and J gave up 4 bases; unmatched junction bases: 10. CDR3 sequence: CASSSHGGRLYEQYF. For the CDR3, the DNA is TGTGCCAGTAGTTCCCACGGCGGGAGGCTGTACGAGCAGTACTTC. Based on the CDR3 plus reference TRBV19 and TRBJ2-7, the full variable domain is DGGITQSPKYLFRKEGQNVTLSCEQNLNHDAMYWYRQDPGQGLRLIYYSQIVNDFQKGDIAEGYSVSREKKESFPLTVTSAQKNPTAFYLCASSSHGGRLYEQYFGPGTRLTVT.

The rearrangement joins TRBV5-1 to TRBJ2-5, with 10 bases identical to TRBD2. The CDR3 totals 16 residues. V lost 0 bases, J lost 2 bases, and 4 bases stayed unmatched. Germline-derived CDR1 and CDR2 are SGHRS and YFSETQ. The CDR3, as DNA: TGCGCCAGCAGCTTGGGACTAGCGGGTAGACAAGAGACCCAGTACTTC. Protein sequence: CASSLGLAGRQETQYF.

The chain employs TRBV11-3 and TRBJ2-2; the match to TRBD1 covers 9 bases. V trimming: 5 bases; J trimming: 5 bases; junction bases outside the gene matches: 12. Germline V gives CDR1 SGHNT, CDR2 YENEEA. This CDR3 comprises 17 residues. The CDR3 region is CASSAKGGQGGTGELFF. CDR3 coding DNA: TGTGCCAGCAGCGCCAAGGGGGGACAGGGAGGAACCGGGGAGCTGTTTTTT. Complete variable domain (other parts from reference TRBV11-3 and TRBJ2-2): EAGVVQSPRYKIIEKKQPVAFWCNPISGHNTLYWYLQNLGQGPELLIRYENEEAVDDSQLPKDRFSAERLKGVDSTLKIQPAELGDSAVYLCASSAKGGQGGTGELFFGEGSRLTVL.

The chain has TRBV19 and TRBJ2-3; D may be TRBD1 or TRBD2 (5 bases each). Per the germline V gene, CDR1 is LNHDA and CDR2 is SQIVND (reference sequence). Trimming removed 5 bases from V and 4 bases from J, with 13 bases in between. The CDR3 consists of 14 residues. DNA of the CDR3: TGTGCCAGTAGTCCTCAGAGGGGAGCAGATACGCAGTATTTT. This encodes CASSPQRGADTQYF.

V usage is TRBV14 and J usage is TRBJ2-1; D remains unclear. The CDR3 contains 16 residues. Per the germline V gene, CDR1 is SGHDN and CDR2 is FVKESK. V gave up 3 bases and J gave up 3 bases, with 15 bases separating them. The CDR3, as DNA: TGTGCCAGCAGCCAGGCGCGAGGTCTCAACTACAATGAGCAGTTCTTC. Translation gives CASSQARGLNYNEQFF.

This chain links TRBV5-1 with TRBJ2-3, with no clear D. The CDR3 is 15 amino acids. Per germline, CDR1 SGHRS and CDR2 YFSETQ. The V end was cut by 2 bases, the J end by 0 bases, with 10 bases between. The CDR3 coding sequence is TGCGCCAGCAGCTTTGGCAGGCCTAGCACAGATACGCAGTATTTT. It yields the protein CASSFGRPSTDTQYF.

This sequence joins TRBV29-1 and TRBJ2-3; possible D gene TRBD2, 6 bases. The germline V gene has CDR1 SQVTM and CDR2 ANQGSEA. The V and J ends lost 4 bases and 1 base respectively, with 12 bases between them. The CDR3 spans 14 residues. CDR3 protein: CSVGTTYGTDTQYF. CDR3 nucleotides: TGCAGCGTTGGGACTACCTATGGCACAGATACGCAGTATTTT.

The rearrangement uses TRBV11-3 and TRBJ2-5, with D perhaps matching TRBD1 (6 bases). In germline, CDR1 is SGHNT, CDR2 YENEEA. This CDR3 comprises 15 residues. The germline V and J ends were trimmed by 5 bases and 3 bases, with 16 bases remaining between them. In DNA, the CDR3 is TGTGCCAGCAGCCCACCCTGGGGGCGGGAAGAGACCCAGTACTTC. Its translation is CASSPPWGREETQYF.

There are a few counts of this clone. The V and J genes are TRBV6-1 and TRBJ2-7; D is perhaps TRBD2 (5 bases). From germline, CDR1 is MNHNS and CDR2 SASEGT. The CDR3 is 15 amino acids. V was trimmed by 1 base and J by 4 bases, leaving 14 bases between them. CDR3 residues: CASSEGSSSSYEQYV. The CDR3 nucleotides are TGTGCCAGCAGTGAAGGAAGTTCTAGCAGTTACGAGCAGTACGTC.

This chain links TRBV19 with TRBJ2-1; D is possibly TRBD1 (6 bases). From germline, CDR1 is LNHDA and CDR2 SQIVND (reference sequence). Trimming left V 3 bases short and J 3 bases short, with 15 bases between. This CDR3 is 16 amino acids long. CDR3 nucleotides: TGTGCCAGTAGTATGGTGCCAGGGGCAAACTACAATGAGCAGTTCTTC. Its protein product is CASSMVPGANYNEQFF.

The V call is TRBV11-3, the J call TRBJ2-7; 10 positions agree with TRBD1. Losses at the gene ends were 1 base for V and 2 bases for J; bases not matched to a gene: 2. Germline CDR1 SGHNT, CDR2 YENEEA. There are 15 residues in the CDR3. This chain's CDR3 is CASSLGQGATYEQYF. The CDR3 nucleotides are TGTGCCAGCAGCTTAGGACAGGGGGCCACCTACGAGCAGTACTTC.

The V gene is TRBV14, the J gene TRBJ1-3; no firm D call. The CDR3 extends over 14 amino acids. Germline values: CDR1 SGHDN, CDR2 FVKESK. V was pared by 1 base and J by 2 bases, with 6 bases between. The CDR3 loop reads CASSQGTAGNTIYF. The CDR3 DNA follows: TGTGCCAGCAGCCAAGGGACTGCTGGAAACACCATATATTTT.

To note about this clone: One end of the junction varies from germline; a read error may be responsible. Some base is ambiguous or went unread, and X replaces its residue. J is TRBJ2-7 and V is TRBV6-8, with no clear D. The germline gives CDR1 MNHGY, CDR2 SAAAGT. The CDR3 loop spans 12 amino acids. CDR3 bases: TGTRCCAGCAGCCCTGGCCCTCCCGAGCAGTACTTC. Protein product: CXSSPGPPEQYF.

This clone occurred a few times. The chain recombines TRBV9 with TRBJ2-6; the match to TRBD2 covers 7 bases. After removal of 6 bases from V and 3 bases from J, the junction contained 15 bases not matched to a gene. The germline V gene has CDR1 SGDLS and CDR2 YYNGEE. This CDR3 is built from 18 residues. CDR3 region: CASTPLWGGSFGANVLTF. The CDR3 nucleotides read TGTGCCAGCACCCCACTGTGGGGGGGGTCTTTTGGGGCCAACGTCCTGACTTTC.